This TCR beta chain was identified during a study of cytotoxic CD8 clonotypes in ibrutinib-treated CLL. Points from the study as a whole: Clonality was higher at ibrutinib response and returned toward baseline at progression.

Depths of 1 in 200,000 to 1 in 1 million T cells were the sequencing target. The method was immunoSEQ multiplex PCR; TCRdb's version includes in-frame clones alone and lacks a portion of them. This sample has 85,000 or so clones, with 79% found just once. A note on this clone: The antigen is undetermined.

Germline-derived CDR1 and CDR2 are MRHNA and SNTAGT. The CDR3 loop spans 15 amino acids. J lost 8 bases, V lost 0 bases, and 3 bases had no gene match. The rearrangement uses TRBV6-4 and TRBJ2-3; TRBD2 matches at 12 bases. The clonotype comes from a human donor with chronic lymphocytic leukemia. Sequenced material: PBMCs, taken after 12 months of ibrutinib treatment. The CDR3 region is CASSDSTSGGGTQYF. In nucleotides, the CDR3 is TGTGCCAGCAGTGACTCGACTAGCGGGGGAGGTACGCAGTATTTT.